The TCR beta chain under discussion was sequenced for a study of Graves' ophthalmopathy and Graves' hyperthyroidism (dated by TCRdb to about 2018). Study-wide context: Peripheral blood was collected at initial diagnosis, prior to any treatment. To tell Graves' ophthalmopathy apart from Graves' hyperthyroidism, and to predict which patients would progress to ophthalmopathy, the study relied on TCR beta repertoire signatures. A discovery set of 95 to 100 patients (under 45 ophthalmopathy, under 65 stable hyperthyroidism) was enrolled to explore V-J signatures distinguishing ophthalmopathy from hyperthyroidism. The independent validation cohort included some 19 hyperthyroidism patients plus 17 patients who later progressed from hyperthyroidism to ophthalmopathy. In total, under 150 blood samples were TCR-sequenced: 40 to 45 ophthalmopathy, roughly 77 hyperthyroidism and 17 hyperthyroidism-to-ophthalmopathy patients. After sampling, hyperthyroidism patients received methimazole starting at 30 mg daily, and ophthalmopathy patients received high-dose intravenous methylprednisolone. In about six hyperthyroidism patients, the T-cell repertoires found in thyroid tissue were compared with those found in blood. Findings and caveats that apply to the study as a whole: In cross-validation, the 13-signature model distinguished ophthalmopathy from stable hyperthyroidism with about 88% sensitivity and just under 84% specificity, and in the test set the corresponding values were about 80% and 75%. Most expanded thyroid clonotypes with a frequency above 0.001 also appeared in blood, which suggests that blood repertoires may reflect the immune response in the thyroid. Sample size was not predetermined statistically, and investigators were not blinded to group allocation. In validation, the model predicted ophthalmopathy progression with 55% to 71% sensitivity and less than 80% specificity; 12 predicted patients were CT-confirmed with GO in a median of about 7.1 months.

Ophthalmopathy patients were characterized by moderately to severely active disease, a Clinical Activity Score of at least 3, a NOSPECS grade of at least 4, and a disease duration under 3 months. Patients with other autoimmune diseases, uncontrolled infections, pregnancy or lactation were excluded from the study. Diagnosis relied on clinical symptoms, serum thyroxine, TRAb, thyroid ultrasound and orbital computed tomography. Ficoll-Paque density gradient centrifugation was used to isolate PBMCs from 9.5 to 10 ml of fresh peripheral blood. Total RNA was extracted using Trizol reagent, and RNA quality was checked on an Agilent 2100 Bioanalyzer. Remarks on this clonotype: The antigen this receptor binds is unknown. No much larger clone is present one base from it, and per-base qualities are unavailable.

For repertoire sequencing, the TCR beta CDR3 regions were amplified from RNA transcripts. The first round was an RT-PCR using HTBI primers with the Qiagen OneStep RT-PCR kit, and this first round was followed by a second-round multiplex PCR, then size selection and purification. The libraries underwent paired-end sequencing with 100 bp reads on an Illumina HiSeq2000. In the source study's methods: Reads were processed with SOAPnuke, discarding reads with adapters, uncalled bases, mean Phred below 15, or no exact constant-primer or identifier match. COPE v1.2.5 was used to merge high-quality paired reads. Each unique nucleotide sequence was treated as a clonotype, and MiTCR v1.1 was used to align the clonotypes to the IMGT TRB V, D and J references. Analysis was restricted to V-J combinations with a frequency above 0.0001, which covered about 99% of repertoires. For each V-J combination, a TCR clonal expansion and chaos score was defined as the ratio of F50 clonal expansion to chaos observed in the TCRdist matrix. Welch's t-statistics and random forest were used to narrow the features down to around 12 V-J combinations, which were then fed into a naive Bayes classifier. The Morisita-Horn index was used to measure how similar the thyroid and blood repertoires were. The raw public reads went through TCRdb reprocessing: fastp at Q25, MiXCR clone calling, in-frame beta chains kept. Merged by CDR3 protein, the rows form single entries marked with the most common genes and DNA. The V and J calls and clone size come from TCRdb's table, not from the authors' own analysis. The sample yields 230,000 or so distinct CDR3 sequences; 45% were counted once. The ten largest account for around 43% of the sample.

CDR3 length: 15 amino acids, cysteine to phenylalanine. CDR3 DNA only is kept here, 45 bases in frame from base 1. Trimming takes 6 bases from V and 2 bases from J, and the germline ends sit 16 bases apart. CDR1 LNHDA and CDR2 SQIVND are derived from the germline V gene (reference sequence). The clonotype originates from an adult man with Graves' ophthalmopathy. Rearrangement joined TRBV19 to TRBJ1-1; the D gene assignment is ambiguous. The sequenced sample was peripheral blood. The CDR3 protein: CASSDGRWTNTEAFF. The base sequence is TGTGCCAGTAGCGATGGCAGGTGGACCAACACTGAAGCTTTCTTT.